Listed here is a single T cell receptor (beta chain). J lost 3 bases, V lost 4 bases, and 7 bases had no gene match. Per germline, CDR1 SEHNR and CDR2 FQNEAQ (reference sequence). The CDR3 loop spans 16 amino acids. This sample is drawn from a study of cytomegalovirus exposure and HLA in healthy donors. The PCR was carried out with 60 Vbeta primers and 13 Jbeta primers. Here immunoSEQ multiplex PCR was the method, and the copy in TCRdb shows in-frame clones only, minus some. In the table there are some 67,000 clones, 75% to 90% of which are singletons. Sequenced: PBMCs. The receptor was derived from a woman in her 30s in good health and CMV-seropositive. The gene calls are TRBV7-9 and TRBJ2-5, with 11 bases matching TRBD1. The CDR3 nucleotides read TGTGCCAGCAGCTCCGGGACAGGGGGGATCGAAGAGACCCAGTACTTC. Translating gives CASSSGTGGIEETQYF.